This T cell receptor (beta chain) comes out of a study of cytomegalovirus exposure and HLA in healthy donors. Primers for the PCR totalled 60 Vbeta and 13 Jbeta. Assay used: immunoSEQ multiplex PCR; TCRdb lists only in-frame clones, some missing. The sample lists more than 150,000 clones, approximately 84% occurring once. Details on this clone: The target antigen is unknown.

The V and J ends lost 1 base and 1 base, in that order; junction bases with no gene match: 0. Per the germline V gene, CDR1 is SGHVS and CDR2 is FQNEAQ. CDR3 length: 15 amino acids. Study observations and caveats: A later analysis found that most CMV-associated TCR beta chains appeared HLA-restricted. There were some 150 TCR beta chains listed as cytomegalovirus-associated. One later analysis reportedly identified an Asian-associated ancestry cluster that showed fewer N-insertions than the roughly 670-donor mean. The classifier, whose performance was assessed in both the original and validation cohorts, reportedly diagnosed cytomegalovirus status with high specificity and sensitivity.

Input material: PBMCs. The sequence derives from a girl between 5 and 17 years old in good health and CMV-seropositive. The chain uses TRBV7-8 and TRBJ2-2; 7 bases align to TRBD2. CDR3 bases: TGTGCCAGCAGCTTAGAGCGGGGGAACACCGGGGAGCTGTTTTTT. This encodes CASSLERGNTGELFF.